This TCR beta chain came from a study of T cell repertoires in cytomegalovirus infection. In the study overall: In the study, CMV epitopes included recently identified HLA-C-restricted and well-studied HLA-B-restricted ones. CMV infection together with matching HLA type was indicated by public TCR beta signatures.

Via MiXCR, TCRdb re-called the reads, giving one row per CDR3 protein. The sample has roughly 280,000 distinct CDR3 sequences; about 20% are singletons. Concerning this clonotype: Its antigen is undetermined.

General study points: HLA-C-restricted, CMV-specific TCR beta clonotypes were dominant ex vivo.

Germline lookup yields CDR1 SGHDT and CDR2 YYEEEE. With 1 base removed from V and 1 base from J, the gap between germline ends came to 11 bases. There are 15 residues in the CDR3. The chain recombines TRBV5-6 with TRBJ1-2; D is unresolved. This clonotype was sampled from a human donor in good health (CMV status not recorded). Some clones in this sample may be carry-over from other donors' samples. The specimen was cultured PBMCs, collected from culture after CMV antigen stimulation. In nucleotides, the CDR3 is TGTGCCAGCAGCTTGTTAACGTTAAATAACTATGGCTACACCTTC. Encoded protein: CASSLLTLNNYGYTF.